What follows are 7 T cell receptor beta chains derived from one specimen sequenced in a study of blood T cell repertoires in COVID-19. Clones were read by immunoSEQ multiplex PCR, and TCRdb kept only the in-frame ones, dropping some. The table lists roughly 180,000 clones, over 70% of them singletons. The sample was PBMCs or T cells enriched from blood (not recorded which). These receptors were obtained from a woman in her 40s with acute COVID-19.

V gene TRBV29-1 combines with J gene TRBJ2-1, with TRBD1 matching 9 bases. With V trimmed by 5 bases and J by 2 bases, 10 bases remained unmatched. Germline V gives CDR1 SQVTM, CDR2 ANQGSEA. The length of the CDR3 is 16 residues. The CDR3: CSVPFPGQGTYNEQFF. CDR3 coding DNA: TGCAGCGTTCCATTCCCGGGACAGGGAACCTACAATGAGCAGTTCTTC.

This chain links TRBV27 with TRBJ2-2, with TRBD2 matching over 10 bases. The CDR3 length is 15 residues. After removal of 4 bases from V and 7 bases from J, the junction contained 6 bases not matched to a gene. The germline V gene encodes CDR1 MNHEY and CDR2 SMNVEV (reference sequence). In DNA, the CDR3 is TGTGCCAGCAGTTGGAGCGGGAGGGATGGCGGGGAGCTGTTTTTT. Protein sequence: CASSWSGRDGGELFF.

As DNA, the CDR3 is TGTGCCAGCAGCCCCGGGAAGGTAGCGGCCAAAAACATTCAGTACTTC. It codes for CASSPGKVAAKNIQYF. The chain recombines TRBV3-1 (or the pseudogene TRBV3-2) with TRBJ2-4; perhaps TRBD2 as D (5 bases). V lost 4 bases and J lost 1, with 14 bases in between. Per germline, CDR1 LGHDT and CDR2 YNNKEL (reference sequence). This CDR3 is 16 amino acids long.

The chain joins TRBV5-1 to TRBJ2-1; D ambiguous. The germline V and J ends were trimmed by 3 bases and 5 bases, with 9 bases remaining between them. Germline CDR1 is SGHRS and CDR2 is YFSETQ. The CDR3 covers 13 residues. CDR3 DNA: TGCGCCAGCAGCTCGACACAAAACAATGAGCAGTTCTTC. Translation: CASSSTQNNEQFF. Using reference TRBV5-1 and TRBJ2-1 for the parts outside the CDR3, the full variable domain is KAGVTQTPRYLIKTRGQQVTLSCSPISGHRSVSWYQQTPGQGLQFLFEYFSETQRNKGNFPGRFSGRQFSNSRSEMNVSTLELGDSALYLCASSSTQNNEQFFGPGTRLTVL.

This chain connects TRBV11-2 to TRBJ1-6; no firm D call. This CDR3 spans 15 amino acids. CDR1 and CDR2 from the germline V gene are SGHAT and FQNNGV. V was pared by 5 bases and J by 7 bases, with 15 bases between. The CDR3 sequence is CASSRGGYGNSPLHF. The DNA of the CDR3 is TGTGCCAGCAGCCGGGGAGGGTACGGCAATTCACCCCTCCACTTT.

V is TRBV5-8 and J is TRBJ2-5; 10 positions match TRBD1. The germline V gene encodes CDR1 SGHTS and CDR2 YDEGEE. The CDR3 spans 16 residues. Germline trimming cut 6 bases from V and 7 bases from J; bases unmatched to any gene: 15. As DNA, the CDR3 is TGTGCCAGCACCCCTCCGGGACAGGGGTTTATCGGGACCCAGTACTTC. Translating gives CASTPPGQGFIGTQYF.

The rearrangement links TRBV9 to TRBJ2-3, with TRBD2 matching 12 bases. J lost 0 bases, V lost 2 bases, and 1 base had no gene match. Germline loops: CDR1 SGDLS, CDR2 YYNGEE. The CDR3 totals 16 residues. CDR3 residues: CASSVLAGGSTDTQYF. The CDR3 region has the DNA TGTGCCAGCAGCGTCCTAGCGGGGGGGAGCACAGATACGCAGTATTTT.